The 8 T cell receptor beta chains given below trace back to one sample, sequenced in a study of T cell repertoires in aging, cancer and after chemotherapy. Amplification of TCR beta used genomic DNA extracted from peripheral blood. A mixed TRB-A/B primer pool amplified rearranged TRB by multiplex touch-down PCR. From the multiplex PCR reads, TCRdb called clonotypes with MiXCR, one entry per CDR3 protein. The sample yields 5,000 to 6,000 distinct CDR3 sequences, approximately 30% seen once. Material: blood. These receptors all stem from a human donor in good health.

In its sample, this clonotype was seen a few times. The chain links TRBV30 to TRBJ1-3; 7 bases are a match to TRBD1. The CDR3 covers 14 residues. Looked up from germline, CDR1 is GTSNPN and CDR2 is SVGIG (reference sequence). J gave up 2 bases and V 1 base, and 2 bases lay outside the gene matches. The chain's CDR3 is CAWSEGGAGNTIYF. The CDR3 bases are TGTGCCTGGAGTGAAGGGGGCGCTGGAAACACCATATATTTT.

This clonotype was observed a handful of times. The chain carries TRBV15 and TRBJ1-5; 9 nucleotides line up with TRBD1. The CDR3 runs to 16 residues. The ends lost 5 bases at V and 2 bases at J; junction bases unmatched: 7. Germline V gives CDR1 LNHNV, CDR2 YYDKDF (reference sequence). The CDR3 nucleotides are TGTGCCACCAGCGGGTCTCGGACAGGGGGCAATCAGCCCCAGCATTTT. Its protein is CATSGSRTGGNQPQHF.

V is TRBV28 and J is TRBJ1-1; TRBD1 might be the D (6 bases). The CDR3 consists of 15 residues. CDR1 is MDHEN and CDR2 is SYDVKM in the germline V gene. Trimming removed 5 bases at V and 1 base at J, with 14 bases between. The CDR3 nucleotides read TGTGCCAGCAGTCCAGGGGCCTGGGGGAACACTGAAGCTTTCTTT. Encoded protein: CASSPGAWGNTEAFF. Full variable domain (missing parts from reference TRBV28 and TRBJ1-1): DVKVTQSSRYLVKRTGEKVFLECVQDMDHENMFWYRQDPGLGLRLIYFSYDVKMKEKGDIPEGYSVSREKKERFSLILESASTNQTSMYLCASSPGAWGNTEAFFGQGTRLTVV.

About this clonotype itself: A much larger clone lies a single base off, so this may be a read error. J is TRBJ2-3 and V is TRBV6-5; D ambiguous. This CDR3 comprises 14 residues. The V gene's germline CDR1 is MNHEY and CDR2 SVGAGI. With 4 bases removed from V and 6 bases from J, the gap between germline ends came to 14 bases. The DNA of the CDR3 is TGTGCCAGCAGTTTTTATGAGGTTCAGGATACGCAGTATTTT. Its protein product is CASSFYEVQDTQYF.

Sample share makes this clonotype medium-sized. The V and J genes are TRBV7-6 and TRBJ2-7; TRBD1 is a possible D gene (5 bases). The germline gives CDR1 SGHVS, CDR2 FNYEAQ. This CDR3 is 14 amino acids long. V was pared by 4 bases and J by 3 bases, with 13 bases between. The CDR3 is CASSSSTGDYEQYF. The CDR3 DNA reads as TGTGCCAGCAGCTCAAGCACAGGAGACTACGAGCAGTACTTC.

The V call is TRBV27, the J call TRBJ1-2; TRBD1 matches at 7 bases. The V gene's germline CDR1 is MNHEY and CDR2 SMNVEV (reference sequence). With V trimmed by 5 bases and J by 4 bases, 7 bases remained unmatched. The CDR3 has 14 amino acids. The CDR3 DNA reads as TGTGCCAGCAGTACCCGGACAGGTGCCTATGGCTACACCTTC. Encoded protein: CASSTRTGAYGYTF.

Here the CDR3 DNA reads TGTGCCAGCAGCTTCTCAGGGGGGGCCTACAATGAGCAGTTCTTC. This encodes CASSFSGGAYNEQFF. V is TRBV5-4 and J is TRBJ2-1; D tentatively reads TRBD1 or TRBD2 (7 bases each). The germline V gene has CDR1 SGHNT and CDR2 YYREEE (reference sequence). V gave up 2 bases and J gave up 2 bases, with 11 bases separating them. This CDR3 has 15 amino acids.

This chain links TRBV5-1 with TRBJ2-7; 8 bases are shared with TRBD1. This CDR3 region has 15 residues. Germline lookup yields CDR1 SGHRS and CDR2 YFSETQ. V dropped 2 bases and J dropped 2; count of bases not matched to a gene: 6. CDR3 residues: CASSFDRGYTYEQYF. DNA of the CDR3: TGCGCCAGCAGCTTCGACAGGGGTTATACCTACGAGCAGTACTTC.